A single sample gave rise to the 9 T cell receptor beta chains below, sequenced in a study of early stage breast cancer tumors. Some clones are missing from TCRdb's copy, which holds only in-frame ones; the method was immunoSEQ multiplex PCR. The table includes more than 60,000 clones, roughly 84% detected once. Sample: blood. All receptors come from a person aged 55 to 75 with breast cancer.

This chain connects TRBV7-8 to TRBJ2-5; D gene ambiguous. Germline V lookup: CDR1 SGHVS, CDR2 FQNEAQ. Between the trimmed V and J ends, which lost 1 base and 8 bases, there was a span of 11 bases. This CDR3 spans 13 amino acids. The CDR3 loop is CASSLESKGTQYF. CDR3 DNA sequence: TGTGCCAGCAGCTTAGAGTCCAAAGGTACCCAGTACTTC.

The CDR3 loop is CASSAQASADTQYF. CDR3 DNA sequence: TGTGCCAGCAGTGCCCAGGCTAGCGCGGATACGCAGTATTTT. The genes are TRBV6-4 and TRBJ2-3; a possible D gene is TRBD2 (6 bases). The CDR3 is 14 amino acids. The germline CDR1 and CDR2 sequences are MRHNA and SNTAGT. Between the trimmed V and J ends, which lost 4 bases and 6 bases, there was a span of 14 bases.

This chain joins TRBV5-1 and TRBJ2-7; D gene ambiguous. V lost 0 bases to trimming and J lost 6 bases, with 4 bases between them. Germline V gives CDR1 SGHRS, CDR2 YFSETQ. This CDR3 region has 11 residues. CDR3 bases: TGCGCCAGCAGCTTGGAGGGCGAGCAGTACTTC. This sequence encodes CASSLEGEQYF.

The V call is TRBV10-3, the J call TRBJ2-2; D is tentatively TRBD1 or TRBD2 (5 bases each). CDR3 length equals 15 residues. Germline CDR1 reads ENHRY; CDR2 reads SYGVKD. The V gene lost 1 base and the J gene lost 5 bases, with 11 bases spanning the gap. CDR3 residues: CAISELGPPTGELFF. The CDR3 DNA is TGTGCCATCAGTGAGTTGGGACCGCCAACCGGGGAGCTGTTTTTT.

V gene TRBV9 combines with J gene TRBJ2-2; the D gene is possibly TRBD2 (6 bases). The CDR3 loop spans 16 amino acids. Germline V gene sequence: CDR1 SGDLS, CDR2 YYNGEE. V lost 3 bases, J lost 0 bases, and 12 bases lay in between. As DNA, the CDR3 is TGTGCCAGCAGCGGAATTAGCGGATCGAACACCGGGGAGCTGTTTTTT. Its protein product is CASSGISGSNTGELFF.

J is TRBJ2-7 and V is TRBV14; possibly TRBD2 for D (6 bases). V shed 3 bases and J shed 6 bases, with 6 bases lying between them. This CDR3 is built from 11 residues. The germline gives CDR1 SGHDN, CDR2 FVKESK. CDR3 in amino acids: CASSHGGEQYF. In nucleotides, the CDR3 is TGTGCCAGCAGCCACGGGGGCGAGCAGTACTTC.

This chain connects TRBV19 to TRBJ2-1, with D maybe TRBD2 (5 bases). Trimming removed 3 bases at V and 5 bases at J, with 14 bases between. Looked up from germline, CDR1 is LNHDA and CDR2 is SQIVND (reference sequence). This CDR3 spans 15 amino acids. DNA of the CDR3: TGTGCCAGTAGTATGGGAGTCGGGATCGACAATGAGCAGTTCTTC. Protein product: CASSMGVGIDNEQFF.

The V and J genes are TRBV5-4 and TRBJ2-4; 7 positions match TRBD1. Germline CDR1 SGHNT, CDR2 YYREEE (reference sequence). The CDR3 extends over 14 amino acids. V shed 4 bases, J shed 5 bases, and the junction held 6 bases outside the gene matches. The CDR3 region has the DNA TGTGCCAGCAGCGTAGACAGGGATGAAAACATTCAGTACTTC. It translates to CASSVDRDENIQYF.

The V gene is TRBV9, the J gene TRBJ2-7; 9 nucleotides match TRBD1. In germline, CDR1 is SGDLS, CDR2 YYNGEE. This CDR3 contains 14 residues. The V and J ends lost 3 bases and 4 bases, in that order; junction bases with no gene match: 5. CDR3 sequence: CASSASGQGYEQYF. The CDR3 DNA sequence: TGTGCCAGCAGCGCCTCGGGACAGGGTTACGAGCAGTACTTC.